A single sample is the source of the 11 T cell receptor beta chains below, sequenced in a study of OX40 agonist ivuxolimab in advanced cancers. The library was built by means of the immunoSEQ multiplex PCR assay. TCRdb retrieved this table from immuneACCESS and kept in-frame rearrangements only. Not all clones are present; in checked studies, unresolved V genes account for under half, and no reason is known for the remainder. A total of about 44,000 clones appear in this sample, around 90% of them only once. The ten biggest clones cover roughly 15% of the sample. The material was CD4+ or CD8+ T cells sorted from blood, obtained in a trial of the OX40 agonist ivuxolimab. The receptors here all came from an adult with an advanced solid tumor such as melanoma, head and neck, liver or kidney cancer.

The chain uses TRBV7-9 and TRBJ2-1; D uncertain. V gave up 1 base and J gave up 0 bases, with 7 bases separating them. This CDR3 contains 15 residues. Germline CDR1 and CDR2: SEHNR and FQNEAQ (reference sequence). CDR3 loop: CASSLVGYSYNEQFF. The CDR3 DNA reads TGTGCCAGCAGCTTAGTAGGGTACTCCTACAATGAGCAGTTCTTC.

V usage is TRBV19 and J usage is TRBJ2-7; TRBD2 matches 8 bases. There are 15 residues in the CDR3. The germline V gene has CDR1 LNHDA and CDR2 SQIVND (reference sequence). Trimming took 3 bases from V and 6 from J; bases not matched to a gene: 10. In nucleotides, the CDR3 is TGTGCCAGTAGTATCACTAGCGGCCCCCTCTCCGAGCAGTACTTC. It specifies CASSITSGPLSEQYF.

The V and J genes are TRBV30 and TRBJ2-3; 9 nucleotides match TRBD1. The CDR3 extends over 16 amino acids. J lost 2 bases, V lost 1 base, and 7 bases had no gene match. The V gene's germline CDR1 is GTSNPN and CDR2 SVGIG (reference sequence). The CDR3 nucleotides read TGTGCCTGGAGTGCAGGACAGGGGCGGAACACAGATACGCAGTATTTT. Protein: CAWSAGQGRNTDTQYF.

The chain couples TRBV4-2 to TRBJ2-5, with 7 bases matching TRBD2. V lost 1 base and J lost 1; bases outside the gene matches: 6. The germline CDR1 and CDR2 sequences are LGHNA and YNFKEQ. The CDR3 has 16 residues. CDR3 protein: CASSQGTRGIQETQYF. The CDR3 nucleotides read TGTGCCAGCAGCCAAGGGACGCGGGGGATCCAAGAGACCCAGTACTTC.

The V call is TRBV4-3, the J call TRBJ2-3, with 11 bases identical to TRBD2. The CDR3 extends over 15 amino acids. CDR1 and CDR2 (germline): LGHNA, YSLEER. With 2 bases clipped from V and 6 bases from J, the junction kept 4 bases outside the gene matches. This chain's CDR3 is CASSQLAGGRDTQYF. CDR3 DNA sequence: TGCGCCAGCAGCCAACTAGCGGGAGGTAGGGATACGCAGTATTTT.

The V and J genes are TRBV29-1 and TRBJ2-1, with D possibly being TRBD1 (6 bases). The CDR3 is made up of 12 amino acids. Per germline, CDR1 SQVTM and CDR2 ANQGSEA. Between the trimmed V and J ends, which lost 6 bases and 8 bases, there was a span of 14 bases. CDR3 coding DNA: TGCAGCGTCAGTCAGGGGTTGGATGAGCAGTTCTTC. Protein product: CSVSQGLDEQFF.

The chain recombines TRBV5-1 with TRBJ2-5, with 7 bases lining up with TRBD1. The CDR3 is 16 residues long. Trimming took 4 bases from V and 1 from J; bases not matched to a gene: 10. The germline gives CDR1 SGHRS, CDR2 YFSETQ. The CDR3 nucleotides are TGCGCCAGCAGCAGATGGACAGGAGATATCCAAGAGACCCAGTACTTC. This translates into CASSRWTGDIQETQYF.

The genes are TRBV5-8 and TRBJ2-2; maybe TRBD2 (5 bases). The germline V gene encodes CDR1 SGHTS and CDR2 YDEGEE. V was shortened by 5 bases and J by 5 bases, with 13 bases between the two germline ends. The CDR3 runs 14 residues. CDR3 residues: CASRLLPGTGELFF. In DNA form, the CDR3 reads TGTGCCAGCAGACTGCTCCCGGGGACCGGGGAGCTGTTTTTT.

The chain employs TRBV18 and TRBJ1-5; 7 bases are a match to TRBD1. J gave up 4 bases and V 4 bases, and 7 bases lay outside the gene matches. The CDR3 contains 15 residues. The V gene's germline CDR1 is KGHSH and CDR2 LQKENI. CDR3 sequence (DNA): TGTGCCAGCTCACTTCGGGACAGAGGAAATCAGCCCCAGCATTTT. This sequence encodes CASSLRDRGNQPQHF.

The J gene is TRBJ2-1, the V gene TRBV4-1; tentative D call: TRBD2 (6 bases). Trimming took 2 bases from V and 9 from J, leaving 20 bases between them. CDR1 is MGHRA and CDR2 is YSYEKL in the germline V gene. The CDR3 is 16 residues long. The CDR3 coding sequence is TGCGCCAGCAGCCAACCCCAGGTCCTCGACGGGGGTGAGCAGTTCTTC. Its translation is CASSQPQVLDGGEQFF.

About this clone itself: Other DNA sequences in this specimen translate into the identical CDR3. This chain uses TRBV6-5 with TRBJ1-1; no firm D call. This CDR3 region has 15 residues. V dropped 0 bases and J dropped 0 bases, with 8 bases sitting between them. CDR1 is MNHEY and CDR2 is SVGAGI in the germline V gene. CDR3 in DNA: TGTGCCAGCAGTTACTCGAGTCCCCTGAACACTGAAGCTTTCTTT. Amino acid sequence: CASSYSSPLNTEAFF.